This entry lists 7 T cell receptor beta chains sequenced from one sample in a study of OX40 agonist ivuxolimab in advanced cancers. TCRdb's table, derived via immunoSEQ multiplex PCR, lists solely in-frame clones and lacks some. The sample yields 70,000 or so clones, 80% seen once. The input for sequencing was CD4+ or CD8+ T cells sorted from blood, taken in a trial of the OX40 agonist ivuxolimab. These receptors all come from an adult with an advanced solid tumor such as melanoma, head and neck, liver or kidney cancer.

The table lists this clone with a count of one. The V gene is TRBV4-1, the J gene TRBJ1-2, with 11 bases lining up with TRBD1. Germline-derived CDR1 and CDR2 are MGHRA and YSYEKL. V lost 0 bases and J lost 4; bases outside the gene matches: 7. This CDR3 has 17 amino acids. CDR3 region: CASSQDGQGAQVYGYTF. As DNA, the CDR3 is TGCGCCAGCAGCCAAGACGGACAGGGGGCGCAGGTCTATGGCTACACCTTC.

The chain is built from TRBV7-2 and TRBJ2-4; no clear D gene. The CDR3 is 14 residues long. Trimming pared 2 bases from V and 6 bases from J, leaving 11 bases between. Germline V CDR1 and CDR2: SGHTA, FQGNSA. The CDR3 region has the DNA TGTGCCAGCAGCTTAATCCGTCTTGGAAACATTCAGTACTTC. It yields the protein CASSLIRLGNIQYF.

The rearrangement links TRBV6-1 to TRBJ2-7, with a weak D call TRBD1 (5 bases). The CDR3 is made up of 12 amino acids. Germline assignment: CDR1 MNHNS and CDR2 SASEGT. Trimming cost V 7 bases and J 7 bases, with 14 bases left between them. CDR3 amino acids: CASTDSLWEQYF. The CDR3 coding sequence is TGTGCCAGCACCGACAGCCTCTGGGAGCAGTACTTC.

The chain uses TRBV6-1 and TRBJ1-3; D perhaps matches TRBD1 (6 bases). The CDR3 totals 17 residues. CDR1 MNHNS and CDR2 SASEGT come from the germline V gene. With 2 bases removed from V and 0 bases from J, the gap between germline ends came to 14 bases. CDR3 protein: CASSERTAGSSGNTIYF. The CDR3, as DNA: TGTGCCAGCAGTGAACGGACAGCGGGAAGCTCTGGAAACACCATATATTTT.

The chain couples TRBV4-2 to TRBJ2-2; D not resolved. The V gene's germline CDR1 is LGHNA and CDR2 YNFKEQ. The V gene lost 1 base and the J gene lost 5 bases, with 11 bases spanning the gap. CDR3 length equals 15 residues. The CDR3 bases are TGTGCCAGCAGCCAAGCGTCGTCTACAACCGGGGAGCTGTTTTTT. It codes for CASSQASSTTGELFF.

This clone was recorded only once. This chain joins TRBV5-1 and TRBJ2-5; D is ambiguous. The DNA end favors TRBJ2-7, so the J call may be wrong. The V gene's germline CDR1 is SGHRS and CDR2 YFSETQ. This CDR3 has 13 residues. The CDR3 here is CASSLQSSYEQYF. CDR3 DNA sequence: TGCGCCAGCAGCTTGCAGAGCTCCTACGAGCAGTACTTC.

The V call is TRBV29-1, the J call TRBJ2-1, with 9 bases fitting TRBD2. The CDR3 is 13 residues long. The V gene's germline CDR1 is SQVTM and CDR2 ANQGSEA. V gave up 5 bases and J gave up 12 bases; unmatched junction bases: 11. The CDR3 protein is CSVLVAGGYGQFF. Written as DNA, the CDR3 is TGCAGCGTTCTGGTTGCGGGGGGGTATGGGCAGTTCTTC.